Each of the 27 T cell receptor beta chains below was sequenced from the same sample in a study of control samples from healthy donors and cancer patients. The protocol was immunoSEQ multiplex PCR, while the TCRdb copy is restricted to in-frame clones and leaves out a portion. Found here are over 65,000 clones, around 94% of them singletons; the top ten hold approximately 5.7%. Sequencing was done on a sample of blood. The receptors derive from a woman aged 40 to 50 in good health.

The chain recombines TRBV2 with TRBJ1-1, with a weak D call TRBD1 (5 bases). The V gene lost 7 bases and the J gene lost 11 bases, with 14 bases spanning the gap. This CDR3 has 11 residues. Germline V gene sequence: CDR1 SNHLY, CDR2 FYNNEI. DNA of the CDR3: TGTGCCAGCAATACGGGGCGGAGGGCTTTCTTT. Its protein product is CASNTGRRAFF. The full variable domain, its missing parts supplied by reference TRBV2 and TRBJ1-1, is EPEVTQTPSHQVTQMGQEVILRCVPISNHLYFYWYRQILGQKVEFLVSFYNNEISEKSEIFDDQFSVERPDGSNFTLKIRSTKLEDSAMYFCASNTGRRAFFGQGTRLTVV.

The chain has TRBV6-5 and TRBJ1-5; D remains unclear. V was pared by 0 bases and J by 4 bases, with 10 bases between. The CDR3 length is 15 residues. The germline V gene has CDR1 MNHEY and CDR2 SVGAGI. CDR3 sequence (DNA): TGTGCCAGCAGTTACTCTGCCGTCCCAAATCAGCCCCAGCATTTT. Its protein is CASSYSAVPNQPQHF.

V and J are TRBV5-1 and TRBJ1-2; TRBD1 might be the D (6 bases). V lost 7 bases, J lost 3 bases, and 10 bases lay in between. From germline, CDR1 is SGHRS and CDR2 YFSETQ. The CDR3 contains 12 residues. For the CDR3, the DNA is TGCGCCAGCGGGGGCAGGGACTATGGCTACACCTTC. This sequence encodes CASGGRDYGYTF.

The chain links TRBV5-1 to TRBJ1-2; 8 bases line up with TRBD1. The V segment lost 0 bases and the J segment 2 bases; nucleotides outside the gene matches: 0. The CDR3 loop spans 14 amino acids. CDR1 SGHRS and CDR2 YFSETQ come from the germline V gene. CDR3 in amino acids: CASSLGQGNYGYTF. In DNA form, the CDR3 reads TGCGCCAGCAGCTTGGGACAGGGGAACTATGGCTACACCTTC.

CDR3 sequence (DNA): TGTGCCAGCAGTCCGACGAACACCGGGGAGCTGTTTTTT. It translates to CASSPTNTGELFF. The gene calls are TRBV27 and TRBJ2-2; D gene uncertain. Germline V gives CDR1 MNHEY, CDR2 SMNVEV (reference sequence). Trimming took off 5 bases at V and 0 bases at J, with 4 bases between the two ends. This CDR3 is 13 amino acids long.

J is TRBJ1-1 and V is TRBV29-1; D is possibly TRBD1 (6 bases). The length of the CDR3 is 14 residues. With 1 base removed from V and 1 base from J, the gap between germline ends came to 10 bases. Germline loops: CDR1 SQVTM, CDR2 ANQGSEA. CDR3 in DNA: TGCAGCGTTGAAGGGGACAACGAGAACACTGAAGCTTTCTTT. Translation: CSVEGDNENTEAFF.

This chain connects TRBV10-3 to TRBJ1-4, with D hard to call. V dropped 3 bases and J dropped 4 bases, with 6 bases sitting between them. In germline, CDR1 is ENHRY, CDR2 SYGVKD. CDR3 length: 13 amino acids. CDR3 nucleotide sequence: TGTGCCATCAGTGACTTGGGTAATGAAAAACTGTTTTTT. Translated, it gives CAISDLGNEKLFF.

The rearrangement joins TRBV7-8 to TRBJ1-1, with D tentatively TRBD1 (5 bases). This CDR3 is built from 14 residues. The germline V gene has CDR1 SGHVS and CDR2 FQNEAQ. V lost 4 bases to trimming and J lost 5 bases, with 14 bases between them. In nucleotides, the CDR3 is TGTGCCAGCAGCTCCCGGAATGGGGGTACTGAAGCTTTCTTT. It translates to CASSSRNGGTEAFF.

This chain connects TRBV5-4 to TRBJ2-7; 9 nucleotides agree with TRBD2. From germline, CDR1 is SGHNT and CDR2 YYREEE (reference sequence). J gave up 1 base and V 5 bases, and 1 base lay outside the gene matches. The CDR3 is 13 amino acids. The CDR3 coding sequence is TGTGCCAGCAGGCGGGAGGGGTCCTACGAGCAGTACTTC. Translation gives CASRREGSYEQYF. The full variable domain, its missing parts supplied by reference TRBV5-4 and TRBJ2-7, is ETGVTQSPTHLIKTRGQQVTLRCSSQSGHNTVSWYQQALGQGPQFIFQYYREEENGRGNFPPRFSGLQFPNYSSELNVNALELDDSALYLCASRREGSYEQYFGPGTRLTVT.

The chain joins TRBV4-1 to TRBJ2-1; D gene unclear. The CDR3 has 15 amino acids. Trimming removed 0 bases at V and 2 bases at J, with 8 bases between. The germline CDR1 and CDR2 sequences are MGHRA and YSYEKL. The CDR3 coding sequence is TGCGCCAGCAGCCAAGACAGGCCTCCCTACAATGAGCAGTTCTTC. Its protein is CASSQDRPPYNEQFF.

V and J are TRBV7-9 and TRBJ1-2; no firm D call. In germline, CDR1 is SEHNR, CDR2 FQNEAQ (reference sequence). The CDR3 consists of 15 residues. Between the trimmed V and J ends, which lost 6 bases and 0 bases, there was a span of 14 bases. In DNA, the CDR3 is TGTGCCAGCAGTCGCGGTAACCGGGCTAACTATGGCTACACCTTC. As protein: CASSRGNRANYGYTF.

The J gene is TRBJ2-3, the V gene TRBV19; D is undetermined. V was shortened by 3 bases and J by 1 base, with 8 bases between the two germline ends. CDR3 length equals 14 residues. Germline CDR1 reads LNHDA; CDR2 reads SQIVND (reference sequence). The CDR3 nucleotides are TGTGCCAGTAGTATGGTGATAGGCACAGATACGCAGTATTTT. Residues: CASSMVIGTDTQYF.

This chain links TRBV30 with TRBJ2-7; tentative D call: TRBD1 (5 bases). V was shortened by 4 bases and J by 1 base, with 5 bases between the two germline ends. This CDR3 is 11 amino acids long. CDR1 and CDR2 (germline): GTSNPN, SVGIG (reference sequence). As DNA, the CDR3 is TGTGCCTGGACAGGGTCCTACGAGCAGTACTTC. Its translation: CAWTGSYEQYF. Based on the CDR3 plus reference TRBV30 and TRBJ2-7, the full variable domain is SQTIHQWPATLVQPVGSPLSLECTVEGTSNPNLYWYRQAAGRGLQLLFYSVGIGQISSEVPQNLSASRPQDRQFILSSKKLLLSDSGFYLCAWTGSYEQYFGPGTRLTVT.

The chain couples TRBV2 to TRBJ2-7, with TRBD1 matching 10 bases. The CDR3 covers 13 residues. The germline CDR1 and CDR2 sequences are SNHLY and FYNNEI. J gave up 6 bases and V 7 bases, and 6 bases lay outside the gene matches. The CDR3 region has the DNA TGTGCCAGCATAGGGACAGGGGTTCTCGAGCAGTACTTC. Translation: CASIGTGVLEQYF.

This rearrangement joins TRBV29-1 to TRBJ1-2; 9 positions agree with TRBD1. Germline V lookup: CDR1 SQVTM, CDR2 ANQGSEA. V shed 3 bases and J 6 bases; nucleotides not matched to a gene: 5. This CDR3 is 13 amino acids long. The CDR3 here is CSVEKDRGNGYTF. CDR3 sequence (DNA): TGCAGCGTTGAGAAGGACAGGGGAAATGGCTACACCTTC.

The chain has TRBV25-1 and TRBJ1-1, with D perhaps TRBD1 (6 bases). The CDR3 has 15 residues. Trimming cost V 4 bases and J 6 bases, with 18 bases left between them. CDR1 and CDR2 (germline): MGHDK, SYGVNS. The CDR3: CASSVTGLGASEAFF. The CDR3 DNA reads TGTGCCAGCAGTGTTACAGGGCTGGGAGCTTCTGAAGCTTTCTTT.

This chain uses TRBV3-1 (or the pseudogene TRBV3-2) with TRBJ1-6; D unclear. CDR3 length equals 13 residues. V was cut by 0 bases and J by 6 bases, with 3 bases left in between. Germline V CDR1 and CDR2: LGHDT, YNNKEL (reference sequence). The CDR3 sequence is CASSQDGNSPLHF. CDR3 nucleotide sequence: TGTGCCAGCAGCCAAGACGGTAATTCACCCCTCCACTTT.

The genes are TRBV30 and TRBJ1-1; D is uncertain. Trimming cost V 2 bases and J 4 bases, with 8 bases left between them. In germline, CDR1 is GTSNPN, CDR2 SVGIG (reference sequence). The CDR3 is made up of 12 amino acids. CDR3 nucleotide sequence: TGTGCCTGGAGTTACAAGGGCACTGAAGCTTTCTTT. It encodes CAWSYKGTEAFF.

This clone was seen a single time. The rearrangement links TRBV6-6 to TRBJ2-1; no clear D. CDR1 and CDR2 (germline): MNHNY, SVGAGI (reference sequence). The CDR3 has 12 amino acids. V lost 2 bases and J 6 bases, leaving 5 bases between the germline ends. In nucleotides, the CDR3 is TGTGCCAGCAGTTACCAGGCCAATGAGCAGTTCTTC. This gives the protein CASSYQANEQFF.

This chain uses TRBV30 with TRBJ2-7; D gene uncertain. V gave up 3 bases and J gave up 5 bases, with 20 bases separating them. The CDR3 has 15 residues. Germline CDR1 reads GTSNPN; CDR2 reads SVGIG (reference sequence). CDR3 protein: CAWSAGLTKANEQYF. In nucleotides, the CDR3 is TGTGCCTGGAGCGCCGGGCTCACGAAGGCGAACGAGCAGTACTTC.

This clone showed up just once. The chain carries TRBV4-1 and TRBJ2-7; D is unclear. Germline V CDR1 and CDR2: MGHRA, YSYEKL. V was pared by 5 bases and J by 2 bases, with 10 bases between. This CDR3 comprises 13 residues. CDR3 amino acids: CASSVRWTYEQYF. CDR3 nucleotides: TGCGCCAGCAGCGTCCGTTGGACCTACGAGCAGTACTTC.

J is TRBJ1-6 and V is TRBV28, with 10 bases identical to TRBD1. V trimming: 0 bases; J trimming: 9 bases; junction bases outside the gene matches: 2. This CDR3 is built from 15 residues. The germline gives CDR1 MDHEN, CDR2 SYDVKM. The CDR3 protein is CASSLWTGGGSPLHF. Written as DNA, the CDR3 is TGTGCCAGCAGTTTATGGACAGGGGGCGGTTCACCCCTCCACTTT.

V gene TRBV18 combines with J gene TRBJ1-4, with TRBD1 identical over 7 bases. This CDR3 comprises 15 residues. V lost 3 bases and J lost 3; bases outside the gene matches: 4. The germline CDR1 and CDR2 sequences are KGHSH and LQKENI. Here the CDR3 reads CASSPPGQPNEKLFF. DNA of the CDR3: TGTGCCAGCTCACCCCCGGGACAGCCTAATGAAAAACTGTTTTTT.

V is TRBV2 and J is TRBJ1-1, with D perhaps matching TRBD1 (6 bases). Germline loops: CDR1 SNHLY, CDR2 FYNNEI. The V end lost 6 bases, the J end lost 1 base, and 15 bases lay between the germline ends. The CDR3 contains 15 residues. The CDR3 DNA sequence: TGTGCCAGCAGGCACAGGGAACCTGGGAACACTGAAGCTTTCTTT. It translates to CASRHREPGNTEAFF. Based on the CDR3 plus reference TRBV2 and TRBJ1-1, the full variable domain is EPEVTQTPSHQVTQMGQEVILRCVPISNHLYFYWYRQILGQKVEFLVSFYNNEISEKSEIFDDQFSVERPDGSNFTLKIRSTKLEDSAMYFCASRHREPGNTEAFFGQGTRLTVV.

V and J are TRBV4-2 and TRBJ1-6; D might be TRBD1 (6 bases). The CDR3 loop spans 16 amino acids. Trimming took 0 bases from V and 4 from J, leaving 10 bases between them. Germline V gene sequence: CDR1 LGHNA, CDR2 YNFKEQ. CDR3 sequence reads: CASSQEKQGYNSPLHF. The CDR3 DNA is TGTGCCAGCAGCCAAGAAAAACAGGGTTATAATTCACCCCTCCACTTT.

This sequence joins TRBV1 and TRBJ2-2; TRBD2, the table's D call, lacks a check against the DNA. TRBV1 is a listed pseudogene. The CDR3 is 18 amino acids. This CDR3 is CTSSHLRASGRSGGELFF. The CDR3 region has the DNA TGCACCAGCAGCCACCTGAGGGCTAGCGGGAGGAGTGGCGGGGAGCTGTTTTTT.

This rearrangement joins TRBV12-3 or TRBV12-4 to TRBJ1-3; D gene uncertain. The CDR3 has 12 residues. Trimming stripped 1 base from V and 7 bases from J, with 5 bases between. The CDR3 spells CASSLGLNTIYF. For the CDR3, the DNA is TGTGCCAGCAGTTTAGGTCTTAACACCATATATTTT.